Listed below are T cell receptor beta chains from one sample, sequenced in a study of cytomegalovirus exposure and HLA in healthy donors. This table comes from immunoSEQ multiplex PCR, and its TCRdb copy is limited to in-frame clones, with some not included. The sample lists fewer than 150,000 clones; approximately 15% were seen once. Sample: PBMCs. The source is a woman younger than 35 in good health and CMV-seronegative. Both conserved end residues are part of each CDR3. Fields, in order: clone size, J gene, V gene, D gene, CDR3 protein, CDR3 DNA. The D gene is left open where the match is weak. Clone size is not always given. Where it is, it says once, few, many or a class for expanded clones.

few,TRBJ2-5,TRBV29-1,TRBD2,CSASSGRVQETQYF,TGCAGCGCTTCTAGCGGGAGAGTCCAAGAGACCCAGTACTTC
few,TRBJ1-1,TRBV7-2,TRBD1,CASSLIGQGVTEAFF,TGTGCCAGCAGCCTCATCGGACAGGGAGTAACTGAAGCTTTCTTT
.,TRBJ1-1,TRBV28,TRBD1,CASSNGAGGGLAFF,TGTGCCAGCAGTAATGGGGCAGGGGGTGGTTTAGCTTTCTTT
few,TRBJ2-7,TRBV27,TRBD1,CASSTPRTGTEQYF,TGTGCCAGCAGCACACCTCGGACAGGGACCGAGCAGTACTTC
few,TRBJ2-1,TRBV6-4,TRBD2,CASSITSGSNNEQFF,TGTGCCAGCAGCATAACTAGCGGGAGTAACAATGAGCAGTTCTTC
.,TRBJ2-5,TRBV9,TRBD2,CASSPWTSGGPQYF,TGTGCCAGCAGCCCCTGGACTAGCGGAGGACCTCAGTACTTC
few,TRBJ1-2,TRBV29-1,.,CSAGGGGSYYGYTF,TGCAGCGCCGGGGGAGGGGGTTCATACTATGGCTACACCTTC
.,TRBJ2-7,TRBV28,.,CASSPRGRSGYEQYF,TGTGCCAGCAGTCCCCGGGGGAGGAGTGGGTACGAGCAGTACTTC
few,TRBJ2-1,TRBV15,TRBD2,CATSRGAGGAYNEQFF,TGTGCCACCAGCAGAGGAGCGGGGGGCGCCTACAATGAGCAGTTCTTC
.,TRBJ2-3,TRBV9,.,CASSVSGGLDTQYF,TGTGCCAGCAGCGTTTCCGGGGGTTTGGATACGCAGTATTTT
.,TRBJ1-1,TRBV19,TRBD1,CASSPGQAGFTEAFF,TGTGCCAGTAGCCCCGGACAGGCGGGATTCACTGAAGCTTTCTTT
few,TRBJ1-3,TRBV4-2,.,CASSQDFPEAGFVSGNTIYF,TGTGCCAGCAGCCAAGATTTCCCGGAAGCGGGGTTTGTCTCTGGAAACACCATATATTTT
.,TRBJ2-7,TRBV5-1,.,CASSPQDAYEQYF,TGCGCCAGCAGCCCACAGGACGCCTACGAGCAGTACTTC
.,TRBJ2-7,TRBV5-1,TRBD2,CASSTTTTSGNYEQYF,TGCGCCAGCAGCACAACTACCACTAGCGGAAACTACGAGCAGTACTTC
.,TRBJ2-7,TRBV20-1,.,CSARGHNEQYF,TGCAGTGCAAGGGGCCACAACGAGCAGTACTTC
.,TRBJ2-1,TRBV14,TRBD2,CASRASGKIEQFF,TGTGCCAGCAGGGCTAGCGGGAAAATTGAGCAGTTCTTC
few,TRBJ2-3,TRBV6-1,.,CASSRDSSSTDTQYF,TGTGCCAGCAGTCGGGATTCATCTAGCACAGATACGCAGTATTTT
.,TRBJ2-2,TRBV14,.,CASRSTGAGELFF,TGTGCCAGCAGGTCAACGGGGGCCGGGGAGCTGTTTTTT
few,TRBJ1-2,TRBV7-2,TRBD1,CASSRDRDYGYTF,TGTGCCAGCAGCCGCGACAGGGACTATGGCTACACCTTC
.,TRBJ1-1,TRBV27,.,CASSFPDITEAFF,TGTGCCAGCAGTTTCCCCGACATCACTGAAGCTTTCTTT
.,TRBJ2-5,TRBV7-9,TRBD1,CASRPTGGAETQYF,TGTGCCAGCAGACCCACAGGGGGCGCAGAGACCCAGTACTTC
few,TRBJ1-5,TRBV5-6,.,CASSLQGSNQPQHF,TGTGCCAGCAGCCTACAGGGTAGCAATCAGCCCCAGCATTTT
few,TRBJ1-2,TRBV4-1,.,CASSGRGESLGYTF,TGCGCCAGCAGCGGACGGGGTGAGAGTCTTGGCTACACCTTC
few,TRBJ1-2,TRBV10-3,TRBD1,CAIRGDRGQGGYTF,TGTGCCATCAGGGGGGACAGGGGGCAGGGTGGCTACACCTTC
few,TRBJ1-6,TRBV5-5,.,CASSLPGGRINSPLHF,TGTGCCAGCAGCTTGCCGGGGGGCAGGATCAATTCACCCCTCCACTTT
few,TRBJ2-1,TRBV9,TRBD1,CASSVVGTGGNEQFF,TGTGCCAGCAGCGTAGTGGGGACAGGGGGGAATGAGCAGTTCTTC
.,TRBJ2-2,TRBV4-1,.,CASSQEAIGAPQSNTGELFF,TGCGCCAGCAGCCAGGAGGCCATCGGAGCCCCGCAGTCCAACACCGGGGAGCTGTTTTTT
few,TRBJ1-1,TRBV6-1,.,CASSEALWAMNTEAFF,TGTGCCAGCAGTGAAGCGCTCTGGGCAATGAACACTGAAGCTTTCTTT
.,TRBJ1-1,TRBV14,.,CASSQYRTENTEAFF,TGTGCCAGCAGCCAATATAGGACAGAGAACACTGAAGCTTTCTTT
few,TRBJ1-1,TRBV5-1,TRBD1,CASSLEGARSSEAFF,TGCGCCAGCAGCTTGGAGGGGGCGCGTAGCTCTGAAGCTTTCTTT
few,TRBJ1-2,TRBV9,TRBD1,CASSISNNPGQGGFYYGYTF,TGTGCCAGCAGCATTTCGAATAACCCGGGACAGGGTGGGTTTTACTATGGCTACACCTTC
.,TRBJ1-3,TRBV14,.,CASSVSGGNTIYF,TGTGCCAGCAGCGTCAGCGGGGGAAACACCATATATTTT
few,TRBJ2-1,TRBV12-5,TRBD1,CASGPPERTGIYNEQFF,TGTGCTAGTGGTCCTCCGGAGCGGACAGGGATCTACAATGAGCAGTTCTTC
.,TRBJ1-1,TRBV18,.,CASSRENTEAFF,TGTGCCAGCTCGAGGGAGAACACTGAAGCTTTCTTT
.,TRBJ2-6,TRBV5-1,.,CASSWRGSGANVLTF,TGCGCCAGCAGCTGGAGGGGCTCTGGGGCCAACGTCCTGACTTTC
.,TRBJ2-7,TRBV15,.,CATSRGSGLGGYEQYF,TGTGCCACCAGCAGAGGTTCGGGCTTAGGAGGATACGAGCAGTACTTC
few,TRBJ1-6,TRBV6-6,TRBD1,CASSYGTGGNSPLHF,TGTGCCAGCAGTTACGGGACAGGAGGAAATTCACCCCTCCACTTT
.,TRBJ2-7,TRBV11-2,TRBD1,CASTVDRGLSEQYF,TGTGCCAGCACCGTTGACAGGGGGCTGAGCGAGCAGTACTTC
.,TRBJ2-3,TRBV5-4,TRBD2,CASSLYAERGGLDTQYF,TGTGCCAGCAGCTTGTACGCGGAACGGGGGGGCTTAGATACGCAGTATTTT
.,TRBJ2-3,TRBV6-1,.,CASRPGEITDTQYF,TGTGCCAGCCGACCCGGAGAGATCACAGATACGCAGTATTTT
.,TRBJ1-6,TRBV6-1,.,CASSGRQANSPLHF,TGTGCCAGCAGTGGTAGACAGGCTAATTCACCCCTCCACTTT
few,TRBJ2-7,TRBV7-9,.,CASSLTGTSYEQYF,TGTGCCAGCAGCTTAACGGGTACCTCCTACGAGCAGTACTTC